This T cell receptor (beta chain) comes out of a study of T cells in Graves' hyperthyroidism and ophthalmopathy. The study, taken as a whole, reports: The model forecast ophthalmopathy, anticipating it by a median roughly 6.3 months before onset. Ophthalmopathy was separated from stable hyperthyroidism by a 13 V-J model. Blood held most thyroid clonotypes expanded above 0.001 frequency.

TCR beta CDR3 regions were amplified from RNA. HTBI primers were used for first-round RT-PCR of the TCR CDR3. Each CDR3 protein is one row after TCRdb ran MiXCR on the multiplex PCR reads. Of 550,000 to 600,000 distinct CDR3 sequences in the sample, around 17% were seen once. Cells are PBMCs isolated from 9 to 10 ml of fresh blood. This CDR3 has 15 residues. The V end lost 2 bases, the J end lost 4 bases, and 15 bases lay between the germline ends. The V gene's germline CDR1 is MNHEY and CDR2 SMNVEV (reference sequence). This clonotype was observed at least ten times. No antigen is known for it. The sequenced sample consisted of blood. The V and J genes are TRBV27 and TRBJ2-7, with D tentatively TRBD2 (6 bases). This receptor was identified in a woman younger than 30 with Graves' hyperthyroidism. CDR3 DNA sequence: TGTGCCAGCAGTTTAAGTACAGGCGGAGGGTACGAGCAGTACTTC. This translates into CASSLSTGGGYEQYF.